This TCR beta chain was found in a study of beta chain features in type 1 diabetes. Investigators reverse transcribed all isolated RNA, so they sequenced expressed TCRB transcripts. Only in-frame clones appear in the TCRdb table, and some are missing; sequencing was by immunoSEQ multiplex PCR. The sample has hundreds of thousands of clones, more than 9.5% seen once. Findings and limits, study-wide: Researchers report that Type 1 diabetes patients had moderately but significantly shorter TCRB CDR3s across all four CD4+ subsets. Reduced insertions and increased deletions marked VDJ junctions in type 1 diabetes patients. The cDNA sequencing approach could over-represent high-TCR-expressing cells.

Over 95% purity was reached by all sorted populations. V lost 3 bases and J lost 1, with 9 bases in between. The V gene's germline CDR1 is GTSNPN and CDR2 SVGIG (reference sequence). CDR3 length equals 14 residues. A remark on this clone: The antigen is undetermined.

The source of this sequence is a woman in her 30s in good health. The V and J genes are TRBV30 and TRBJ2-2, with D possibly being TRBD2 (6 bases). The sample comprised naive CD4+ T cells from blood. CDR3 residues: CAWRGLLNTGELFF. CDR3 DNA sequence: TGTGCCTGGAGGGGACTCCTGAACACCGGGGAGCTGTTTTTT. Together with reference TRBV30 and TRBJ2-2, the CDR3 gives the full variable domain: SQTIHQWPATLVQPVGSPLSLECTVEGTSNPNLYWYRQAAGRGLQLLFYSVGIGQISSEVPQNLSASRPQDRQFILSSKKLLLSDSGFYLCAWRGLLNTGELFFGEGSRLTVL.